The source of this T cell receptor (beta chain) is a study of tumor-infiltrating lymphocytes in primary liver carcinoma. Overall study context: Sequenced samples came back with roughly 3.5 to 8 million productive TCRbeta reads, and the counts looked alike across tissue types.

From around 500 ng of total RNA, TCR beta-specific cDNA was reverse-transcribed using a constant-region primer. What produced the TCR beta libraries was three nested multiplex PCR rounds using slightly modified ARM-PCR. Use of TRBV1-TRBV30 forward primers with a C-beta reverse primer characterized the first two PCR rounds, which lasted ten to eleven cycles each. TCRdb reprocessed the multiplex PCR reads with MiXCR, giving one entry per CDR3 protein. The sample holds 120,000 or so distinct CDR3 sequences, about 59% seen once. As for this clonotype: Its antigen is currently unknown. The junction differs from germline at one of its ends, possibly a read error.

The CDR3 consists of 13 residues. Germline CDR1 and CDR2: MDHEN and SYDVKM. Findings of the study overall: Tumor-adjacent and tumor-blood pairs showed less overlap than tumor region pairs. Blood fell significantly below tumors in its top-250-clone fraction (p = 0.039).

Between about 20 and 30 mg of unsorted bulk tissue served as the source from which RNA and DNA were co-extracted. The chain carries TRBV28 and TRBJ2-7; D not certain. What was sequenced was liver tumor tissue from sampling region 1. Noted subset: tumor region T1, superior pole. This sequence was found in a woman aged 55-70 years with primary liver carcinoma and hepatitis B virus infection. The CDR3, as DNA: TGTGTCAGCACCCTGGCCCCCGGGTACGAGCAGTACTTC. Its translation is CVSTLAPGYEQYF. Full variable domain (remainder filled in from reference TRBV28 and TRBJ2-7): DVKVTQSSRYLVKRTGEKVFLECVQDMDHENMFWYRQDPGLGLRLIYFSYDVKMKEKGDIPEGYSVSREKKERFSLILESASTNQTSMYLCVSTLAPGYEQYFGPGTRLTVT.